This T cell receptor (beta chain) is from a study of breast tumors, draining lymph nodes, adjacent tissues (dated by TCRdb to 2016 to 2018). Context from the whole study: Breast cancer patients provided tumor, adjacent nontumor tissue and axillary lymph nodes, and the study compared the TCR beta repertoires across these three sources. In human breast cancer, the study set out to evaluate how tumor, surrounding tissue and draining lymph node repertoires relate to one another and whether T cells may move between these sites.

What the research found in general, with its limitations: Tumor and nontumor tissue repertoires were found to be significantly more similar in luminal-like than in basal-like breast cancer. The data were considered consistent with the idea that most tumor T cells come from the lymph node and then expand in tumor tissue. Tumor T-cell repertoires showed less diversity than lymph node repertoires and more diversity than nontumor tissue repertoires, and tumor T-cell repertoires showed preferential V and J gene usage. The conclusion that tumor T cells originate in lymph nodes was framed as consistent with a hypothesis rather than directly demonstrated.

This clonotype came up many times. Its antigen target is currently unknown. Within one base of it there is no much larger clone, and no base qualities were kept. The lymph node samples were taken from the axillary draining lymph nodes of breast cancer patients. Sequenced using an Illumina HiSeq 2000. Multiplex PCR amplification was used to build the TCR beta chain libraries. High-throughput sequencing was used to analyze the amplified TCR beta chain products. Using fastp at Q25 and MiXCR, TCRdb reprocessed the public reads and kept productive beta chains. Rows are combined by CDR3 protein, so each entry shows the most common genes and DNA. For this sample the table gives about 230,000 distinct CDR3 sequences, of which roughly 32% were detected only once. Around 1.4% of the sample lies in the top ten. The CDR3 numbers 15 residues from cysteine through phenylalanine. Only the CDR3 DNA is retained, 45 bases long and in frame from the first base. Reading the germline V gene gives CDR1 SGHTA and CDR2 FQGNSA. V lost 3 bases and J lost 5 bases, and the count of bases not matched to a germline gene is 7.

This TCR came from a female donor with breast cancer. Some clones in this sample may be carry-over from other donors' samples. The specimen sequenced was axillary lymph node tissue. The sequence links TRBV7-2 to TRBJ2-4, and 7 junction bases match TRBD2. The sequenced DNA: TGTGCCAGCAGCTTGAAGGGAGGGCGGGAAAACATTCAGTACTTC. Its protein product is CASSLKGGRENIQYF.